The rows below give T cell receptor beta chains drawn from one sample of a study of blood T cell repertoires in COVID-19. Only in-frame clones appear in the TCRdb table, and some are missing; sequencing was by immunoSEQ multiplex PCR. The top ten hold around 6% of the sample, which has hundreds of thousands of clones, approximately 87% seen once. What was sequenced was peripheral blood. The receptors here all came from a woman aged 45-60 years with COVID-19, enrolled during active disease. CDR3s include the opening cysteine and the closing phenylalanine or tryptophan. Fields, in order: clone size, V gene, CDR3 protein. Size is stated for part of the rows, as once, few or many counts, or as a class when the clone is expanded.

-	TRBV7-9	CASSKGDFYNSPLHF
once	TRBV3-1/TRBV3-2	CASTPSSGTRIHTGELFF
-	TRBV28	CASNPAGAGQRNEQFF
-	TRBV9	CASSVAAGVSSRQFF
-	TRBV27	CASNREGLPYEQYF
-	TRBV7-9	CASSLDQGDEAFF
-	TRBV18	CASSPPEPRGYTF
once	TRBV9	CASSARGAYEQYF
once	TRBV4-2	CASSHRHRDRDEAFF
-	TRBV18	CASSPRDTSSGGNTIYF
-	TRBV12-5	CASGRSREMVQPQHF
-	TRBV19	CASSRQDTDTQYF
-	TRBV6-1	CASSEGAGGFYEQYF
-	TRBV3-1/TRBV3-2	CASSPRSSGIYNEQFF
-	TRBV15	CATSRDPASGLYEQYF
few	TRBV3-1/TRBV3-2	CASSPRGNYGYTF
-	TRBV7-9	CASSQPGLAGAREQYF
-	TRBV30	CAWSQQVAQETQYF
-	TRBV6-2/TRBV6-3	CASSGDRGLSGELFF
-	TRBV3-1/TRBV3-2	CASSQGGWEEKLFF
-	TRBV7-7	CASSLGQGVTYEQYF
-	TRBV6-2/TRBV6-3	CASSYGTYTGELFF
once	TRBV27	CASSDIGQGGQPQHF
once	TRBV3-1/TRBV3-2	CASSQRSGGGNEKLFF
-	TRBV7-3	CASSPTAGRAYEQYF
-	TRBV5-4	CASSSGGGGNQETQYF
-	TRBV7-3	CASSSYGQGQSYEQYF
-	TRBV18	CASSPAGDETQYF
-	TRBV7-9	CASTRDTSKNTEAFF
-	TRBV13	CASSLGFRNSPLHF
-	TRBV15	CATSFRETYEQYF
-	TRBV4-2	CASSQGASGNYEQYF
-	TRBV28	CASSSWIVELRTYEQYF
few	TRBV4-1	CASSQVDMFSYNEQFF
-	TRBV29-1	CSVVALRGRETQYF
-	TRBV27	CATATHDFLPGLGVGEQFF
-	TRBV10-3	CAISSGQGGYGYTF
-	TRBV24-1	CATRGTGTGDNYGYTF
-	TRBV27	CASSFWGLAYNEQFF
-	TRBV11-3	CASSLDVGQGDSPLHF
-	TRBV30	CAWRDRTYTEAFF
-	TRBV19	CASSKITGATNEKLFF
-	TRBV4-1	CASSQERGGLAGSYEQYF
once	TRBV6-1	CASSEIQSLGEVDYGYTF
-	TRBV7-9	CASSQQGLGKNTEAFF
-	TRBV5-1	CASSLVTGGTDTQYF
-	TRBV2	CASQRLTNTGELFF
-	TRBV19	CASTPRYRGSYNEQFF
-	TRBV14	CASSQVAGVWTGELFF
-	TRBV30	CAWSDARDRIHSYEQYF
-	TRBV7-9	CASTWGGGDRAYEQYF
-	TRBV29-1	CSVEGLAGSYNEQFF
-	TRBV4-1	CASSPAGQGGNQPQHF